This T cell receptor beta chain was sequenced in a study of blood T cell repertoires in COVID-19. Background on the study: Specimens from acute and convalescent COVID-19 originated in the United States, Italy and Spain.

Produced via immunoSEQ multiplex PCR; TCRdb's table is partial and in-frame only. The repertoire consists of 130,000 to 150,000 clones, with roughly 84% occurring once and the leading ten covering 35% to 40%. The source of this sequence is a human donor in a cohort sampled during active COVID-19. Specimen: peripheral blood.

The CDR3 DNA reads as TGTGCCAGCAGTGATGACAGGGGGGGGACTGAAGCTTTCTTT. As protein: CASSDDRGGTEAFF. This sequence joins TRBV2 and TRBJ1-1; 9 bases are shared with TRBD1. J gave up 5 bases and V 3 bases, and 4 bases lay outside the gene matches. This CDR3 has 14 residues. Per germline, CDR1 SNHLY and CDR2 FYNNEI.